Sequencing of this T cell receptor beta chain was carried out in a study of post-analysis software for immune sequencing data. Study-wide context: Recorded subtypes: relapsing-remitting, secondary progressive, progressive-relapsing; some patients unannotated.

Tagging with unique molecular identifiers was a feature of the TCR beta cDNA libraries. Each CDR3 protein is one row after TCRdb ran MiXCR on the PCR reads. The sample contains roughly 870,000 distinct CDR3 sequences, roughly 58% of which appear only once. The sample was blood. This TCR was recovered from a girl aged 5-17 years with multiple sclerosis.

CDR3 sequence: CASSPQTELTEAFF. CDR3 sequence (DNA): TGTGCCAGCTCACCACAAACAGAACTCACTGAAGCTTTCTTT. This chain joins TRBV18 and TRBJ1-1; D uncertain. The CDR3 consists of 14 residues. Germline V gene sequence: CDR1 KGHSH, CDR2 LQKENI. V was shortened by 1 base and J by 4 bases, with 10 bases between the two germline ends. The entire variable domain, with the rest obtained from reference TRBV18 and TRBJ1-1, is as follows: NAGVMQNPRHLVRRRGQEARLRCSPMKGHSHVYWYRQLPEEGLKFMVYLQKENIIDESGMPKERFSAEFPKEGPSILRIQQVVRGDSAAYFCASSPQTELTEAFFGQGTRLTVV.